The text below deals with one T cell receptor (delta chain). What antigen it recognizes has not been identified. This likely stems from a read error, as it lies one base from a far larger clone. The method was RT-PCR. Instrument used: Illumina MiSeq. Clones were re-identified by TCRdb from the public reads with CATT, and rows with the same DNA were merged. This sample has 550 to 700 delta-chain clones in its table, and approximately 33% of those were observed once. Of the sample, 32% is held by the ten largest clones. V and J are truncated by 0 bases and 0 bases respectively, leaving an intervening sequence of 34 bases. From its cysteine to its phenylalanine, the CDR3 spans 23 amino acids. Of all the DNA, just the CDR3 is kept, 69 bases in frame from base 1. The CDR1 and CDR2 encoded by the germline V gene are GEAIGNYY and EKD. The data were obtained in a study of gammadelta T cells in human blood (dated by TCRdb to between 2020 and 2021).

Beyond this particular receptor, the publication reports: According to the study, polyclonal expansion of innate gamma-delta T cells immediately after birth appeared to be driven by microbial exposure.

The sample taken for sequencing was Vgamma9Vdelta2 gamma-delta T cells from adult blood. Recombination joined TRDV2 with TRDJ1, with the D segment possibly TRDD2 or TRDD3, each aligning over 8 bases. This receptor was taken from a human donor. The CDR3 has the sequence CACDTLPTGTLTGGTPYTDKLIF. The DNA sequence reads TGTGCCTGTGACACCCTTCCTACGGGGACACTGACTGGGGGGACCCCGTACACCGATAAACTCATCTTT.